This T cell receptor beta chain was captured by sequencing in a study of T cells expressing NK-cell markers. Study overall: Each TCR beta repertoire originated in sorted T cells that were CD3+CD56+NKG2C+, CD3+CD56+NKG2C- or CD3+CD56-NKG2C+. Regarding the study as a whole: The dominant NKG2C+ clonotypes represented about 1.0-7.5% of CD8+ T cells in over 5 donors. In a handful of donors, dominant clonotypes made up about 25-65% of CD3+CD56-NKG2C+ cells.

This CDR3 contains 12 residues. CDR1 MNHEY and CDR2 SVGEGT come from the germline V gene. TCRdb re-called the 5' RACE reads; one entry per CDR3 protein, DNA not given. Here the sample table reports about 460,000 distinct CDR3 sequences. A word on this clonotype: Its specificity is unknown.

V is TRBV6-2 or TRBV6-3 and J is TRBJ2-5. The sequenced sample consisted of blood T cells: a sorted CD56 or NKG2C T cell subset, CD4+ or CD8+ T cells, or bulk PBMC T cells (not recorded which). The sequence was obtained from a woman in her 50s in good health. The CDR3: CASSPYWETQYF.